The next 8 T cell receptor beta chains were all read from a single sample in a study of pediatric ulcerative colitis. During colonoscopy, one to two rectal pinch biopsies were collected. Clones were sequenced by immunoSEQ multiplex PCR, and TCRdb holds only the in-frame ones, with some missing. The table includes around 18,000 clones, roughly 80% detected once. Sequences were obtained from gut tissue. These receptor sequences come from a boy younger than 18 with moderate ulcerative colitis.

This chain links TRBV5-1 with TRBJ2-1; unclear D gene. CDR3 length: 16 amino acids. V dropped 4 bases and J dropped 0 bases, with 14 bases sitting between them. From germline, CDR1 is SGHRS and CDR2 YFSETQ. For the CDR3, the DNA is TGCGCCAGCAGCCGTTTTGCCGGGCGCTCCTACAATGAGCAGTTCTTC. Amino acids: CASSRFAGRSYNEQFF.

The chain combines TRBV18 with TRBJ1-2, with D tentatively TRBD1 (5 bases). In germline, CDR1 is KGHSH, CDR2 LQKENI. The CDR3 covers 16 residues. Trimming cost V 3 bases and J 3 bases, with 17 bases left between them. The CDR3: CASSPSGRVSDYGYTF. The CDR3 DNA is TGTGCCAGCTCACCTAGTGGCAGGGTATCCGACTATGGCTACACCTTC.

The rearrangement links TRBV25-1 to TRBJ2-2, with D unclear. The CDR3 has 14 amino acids. Germline CDR1 is MGHDK and CDR2 is SYGVNS. The ends were cut back, 5 bases at V and 8 bases at J, with 15 bases in the middle. CDR3 coding DNA: TGTGCCAGCAGTCCCTCGGGTCTTACTGGGGAGCTGTTTTTT. This sequence encodes CASSPSGLTGELFF.

To note about this clone: Other DNA sequences in the sample encode the same CDR3. The chain employs TRBV5-1 and TRBJ2-5, with D perhaps TRBD1 (5 bases). The V gene lost 2 bases and the J gene lost 1 base, with 9 bases spanning the gap. Germline assignment: CDR1 SGHRS and CDR2 YFSETQ. This CDR3 comprises 14 residues. CDR3 loop: CASSFQGSQETQYF. CDR3 DNA: TGCGCCAGCAGCTTCCAGGGAAGCCAAGAGACCCAGTACTTC. Full variable domain (missing parts from reference TRBV5-1 and TRBJ2-5): KAGVTQTPRYLIKTRGQQVTLSCSPISGHRSVSWYQQTPGQGLQFLFEYFSETQRNKGNFPGRFSGRQFSNSRSEMNVSTLELGDSALYLCASSFQGSQETQYFGPGTRLLVL.

This clone came up a few times. This rearrangement joins TRBV4-2 to TRBJ1-1; perhaps TRBD1 as D (5 bases). The V gene lost 0 bases and the J gene lost 2 bases, with 13 bases spanning the gap. Germline V CDR1 and CDR2: LGHNA, YNFKEQ. This CDR3 is 16 amino acids long. The CDR3 spells CASSQETGRDNTEAFF. CDR3 bases: TGTGCCAGCAGCCAAGAGACGGGCAGGGACAACACTGAAGCTTTCTTT.

The chain combines TRBV7-2 with TRBJ1-4; D is unclear. The CDR3 loop spans 13 amino acids. Trimming took 8 bases from V and 4 from J, leaving 11 bases between them. Germline assignment: CDR1 SGHTA and CDR2 FQGNSA. In DNA form, the CDR3 reads TGTGCCAGCTCGGACGGAAATAATGAAAAACTGTTTTTT. The encoded protein is CASSDGNNEKLFF.

In this sample, this clone turned up a few times. The chain recombines TRBV5-4 with TRBJ1-2; D unclear. The CDR3 covers 13 residues. Trimming took 0 bases from V and 2 from J, leaving 5 bases between them. CDR1 SGHNT and CDR2 YYREEE come from the germline V gene (reference sequence). Here the CDR3 DNA reads TGTGCCAGCAGCTTGGTTTACAACTATGGCTACACCTTC. It is translated as CASSLVYNYGYTF.

The chain recombines TRBV6-5 with TRBJ2-7; D remains ambiguous. V lost 6 bases to trimming and J lost 5 bases, with 11 bases between them. The CDR3 is made up of 12 amino acids. The germline V gene encodes CDR1 MNHEY and CDR2 SVGAGI. CDR3 bases: TGTGCCAGCAGCATGATGGGCGACGAGCAGTACTTC. Its protein is CASSMMGDEQYF.